This TCR beta chain appears in the sequencing data of a study of early T cells in non-severe SARS-CoV-2 infection. TCRdb called the 5' RACE reads again in MiXCR, with one record for every CDR3 protein. The sample shows 64,000 or so distinct CDR3 sequences, roughly 12% of them seen only once. The junction had 7 bases not matched to a gene; V was cut back by 8 bases and J by 3 bases. Looked up from germline, CDR1 is SEHNR and CDR2 is FQNEAQ (reference sequence). The CDR3 covers 13 residues. The chain is built from TRBV7-9 and TRBJ2-7, with 7 nucleotides matching TRBD1. This receptor was identified in an adult who was a healthcare worker with PCR-confirmed SARS-CoV-2 infection or an uninfected control (not recorded which). The material was whole blood, obtained at baseline. CDR3 DNA: TGTGCCAGCTCCACCTGGGACAGCTACGAGCAGTACTTC. Translating it yields CASSTWDSYEQYF.